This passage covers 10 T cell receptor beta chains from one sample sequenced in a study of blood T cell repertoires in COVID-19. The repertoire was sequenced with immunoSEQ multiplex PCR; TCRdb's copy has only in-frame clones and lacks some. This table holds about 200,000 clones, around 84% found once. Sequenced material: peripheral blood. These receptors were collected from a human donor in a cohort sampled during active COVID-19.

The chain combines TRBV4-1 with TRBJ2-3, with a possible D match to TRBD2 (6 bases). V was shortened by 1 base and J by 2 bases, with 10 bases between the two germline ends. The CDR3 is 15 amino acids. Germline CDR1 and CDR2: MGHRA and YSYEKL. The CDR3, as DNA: TGCGCCAGCAGCCAAGCGGGAGCCCCCACAGATACGCAGTATTTT. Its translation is CASSQAGAPTDTQYF.

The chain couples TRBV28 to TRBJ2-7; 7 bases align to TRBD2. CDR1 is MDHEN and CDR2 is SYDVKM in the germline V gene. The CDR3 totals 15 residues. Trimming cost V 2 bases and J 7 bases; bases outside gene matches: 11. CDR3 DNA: TGTGCCAGCAGTTTAACGGGGGAGGGCCTGGGGGAGCAGTACTTC. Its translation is CASSLTGEGLGEQYF.

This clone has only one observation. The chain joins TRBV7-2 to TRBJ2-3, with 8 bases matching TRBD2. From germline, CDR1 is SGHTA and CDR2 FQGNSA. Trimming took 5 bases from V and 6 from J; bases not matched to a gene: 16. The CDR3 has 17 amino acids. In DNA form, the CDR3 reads TGTGCCAGCAGCCCAGGCGTCGAGCGGGAGTCAGCCGATACGCAGTATTTT. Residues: CASSPGVERESADTQYF.

The CDR3 bases are TGCAGCGTTAAGGGGTTGGGAGAAAAACTGTTTTTT. Amino acids: CSVKGLGEKLFF. The chain carries TRBV29-1 and TRBJ1-4; D is possibly TRBD1 (5 bases). The CDR3 extends over 12 amino acids. The V end was cut by 5 bases, the J end by 8 bases, with 12 bases between. CDR1 is SQVTM and CDR2 is ANQGSEA in the germline V gene.

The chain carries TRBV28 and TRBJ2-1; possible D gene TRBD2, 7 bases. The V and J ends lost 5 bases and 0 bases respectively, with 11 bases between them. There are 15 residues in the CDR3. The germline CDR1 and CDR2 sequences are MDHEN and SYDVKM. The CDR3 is CASSQGGGSYNEQFF. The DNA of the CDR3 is TGTGCCAGCAGTCAAGGGGGGGGCTCCTACAATGAGCAGTTCTTC.

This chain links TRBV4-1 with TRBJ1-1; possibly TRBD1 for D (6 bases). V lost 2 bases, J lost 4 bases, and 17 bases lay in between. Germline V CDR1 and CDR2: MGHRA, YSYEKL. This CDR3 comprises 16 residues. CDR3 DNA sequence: TGCGCCAGCAGCCAACCAGGGGCCCCTTACATCACTGAAGCTTTCTTT. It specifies CASSQPGAPYITEAFF.

CDR3 DNA: TGTGCCAGCAGTACCAATGGGGGACACTTAAACATTCAGTACTTC. As protein: CASSTNGGHLNIQYF. V gene TRBV28 combines with J gene TRBJ2-4, with D perhaps TRBD1 (6 bases). Trimming left V 5 bases short and J 6 bases short, with 17 bases between. Per germline, CDR1 MDHEN and CDR2 SYDVKM. The CDR3 loop spans 15 amino acids.

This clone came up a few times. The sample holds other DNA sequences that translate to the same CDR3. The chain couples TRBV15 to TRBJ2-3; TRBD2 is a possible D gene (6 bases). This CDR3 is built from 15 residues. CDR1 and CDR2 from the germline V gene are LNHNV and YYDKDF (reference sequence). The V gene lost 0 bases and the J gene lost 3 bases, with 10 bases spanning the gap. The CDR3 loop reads CATSRDRGKTDTQYF. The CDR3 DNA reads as TGTGCCACCAGCAGAGATCGCGGGAAGACAGATACGCAGTATTTT. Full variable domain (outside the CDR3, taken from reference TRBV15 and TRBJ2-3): DAMVIQNPRYQVTQFGKPVTLSCSQTLNHNVMYWYQQKSSQAPKLLFHYYDKDFNNEADTPDNFQSRRPNTSFCFLDIRSPGLGDTAMYLCATSRDRGKTDTQYFGPGTRLTVL.

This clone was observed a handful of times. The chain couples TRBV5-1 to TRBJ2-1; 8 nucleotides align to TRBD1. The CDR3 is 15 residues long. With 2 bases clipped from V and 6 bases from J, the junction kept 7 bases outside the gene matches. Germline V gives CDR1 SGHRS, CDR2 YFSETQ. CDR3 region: CASSLRTGFGNEQFF. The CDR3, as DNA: TGCGCCAGCAGCTTACGGACAGGGTTCGGCAATGAGCAGTTCTTC. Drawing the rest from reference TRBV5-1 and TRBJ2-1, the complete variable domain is KAGVTQTPRYLIKTRGQQVTLSCSPISGHRSVSWYQQTPGQGLQFLFEYFSETQRNKGNFPGRFSGRQFSNSRSEMNVSTLELGDSALYLCASSLRTGFGNEQFFGPGTRLTVL.

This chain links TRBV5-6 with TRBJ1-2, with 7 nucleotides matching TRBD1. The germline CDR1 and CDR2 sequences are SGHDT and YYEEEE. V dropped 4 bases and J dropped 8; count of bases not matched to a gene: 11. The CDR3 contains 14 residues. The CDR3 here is CASSRIDRESGYTF. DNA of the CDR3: TGTGCCAGCAGCCGGATTGACAGGGAATCGGGCTACACCTTC.